There are a few counts of the clone carrying this T cell receptor beta chain. The data originate from a study of blood T cell repertoires in COVID-19. Study details: Italy, Spain and the United States were the sources of the convalescent and acute COVID-19 samples.

Sequencing was performed with immunoSEQ multiplex PCR; in TCRdb, only in-frame clones are kept and a portion is missing. The profile shows tens of thousands of clones, 70% to 90% of them singletons. The sample consisted of peripheral blood. The TCR comes from a human donor in a cohort sampled during active COVID-19.

DNA for the CDR3: TGTGCCAGCAGCTTAGCGAGAGTACAGGGACATTCCCAAGACTATGGCTACACCTTC. It yields the protein CASSLARVQGHSQDYGYTF. The chain recombines TRBV7-9 with TRBJ1-2, with D possibly TRBD1 on 6 matching bases. Germline V gives CDR1 SEHNR, CDR2 FQNEAQ (reference sequence). V lost 0 bases and J lost 3, with 23 bases in between. This CDR3 comprises 19 residues.